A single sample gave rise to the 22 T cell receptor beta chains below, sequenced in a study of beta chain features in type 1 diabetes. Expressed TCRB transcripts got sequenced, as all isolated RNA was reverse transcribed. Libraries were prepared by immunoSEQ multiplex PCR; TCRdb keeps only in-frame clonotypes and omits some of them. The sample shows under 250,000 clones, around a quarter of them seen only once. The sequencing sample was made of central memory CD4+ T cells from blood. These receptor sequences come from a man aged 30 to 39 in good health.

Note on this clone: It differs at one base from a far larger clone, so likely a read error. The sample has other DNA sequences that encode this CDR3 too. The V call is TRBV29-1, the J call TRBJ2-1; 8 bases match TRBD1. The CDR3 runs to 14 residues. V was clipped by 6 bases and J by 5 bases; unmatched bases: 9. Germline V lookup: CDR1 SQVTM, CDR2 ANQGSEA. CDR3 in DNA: TGCAGCGTCGGTTGGACAGGGTTAAACAATGAGCAGTTCTTC. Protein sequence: CSVGWTGLNNEQFF.

The CDR3 is CASSLIKVGYTF. CDR3 DNA sequence: TGTGCCAGCAGTCTAATTAAGGTCGGCTACACCTTC. The chain recombines TRBV28 with TRBJ1-2, with no clear D. V was pared by 5 bases and J by 8 bases, with 12 bases between. Germline lookup yields CDR1 MDHEN and CDR2 SYDVKM. CDR3 size: 12 residues.

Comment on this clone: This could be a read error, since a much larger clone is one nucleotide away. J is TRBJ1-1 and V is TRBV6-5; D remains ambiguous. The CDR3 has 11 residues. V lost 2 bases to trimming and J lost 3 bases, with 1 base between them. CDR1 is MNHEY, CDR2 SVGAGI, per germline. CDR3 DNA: TGTGCCAGCAGTTACCACACTGAAGCTTTCTTT. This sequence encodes CASSYHTEAFF.

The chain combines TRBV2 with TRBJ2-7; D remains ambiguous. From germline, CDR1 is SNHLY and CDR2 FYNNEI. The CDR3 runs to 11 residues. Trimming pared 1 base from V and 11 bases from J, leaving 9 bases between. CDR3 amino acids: CASSEGYRKYF. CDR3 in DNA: TGTGCCAGCAGTGAAGGATACCGAAAGTACTTC.

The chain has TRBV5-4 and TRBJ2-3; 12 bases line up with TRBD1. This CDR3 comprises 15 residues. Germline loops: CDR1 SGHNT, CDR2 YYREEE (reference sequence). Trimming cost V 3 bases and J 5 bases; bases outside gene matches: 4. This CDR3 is CASSSGTGGRDTQYF. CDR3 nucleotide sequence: TGTGCCAGCAGCTCCGGGACAGGGGGCAGAGATACGCAGTATTTT. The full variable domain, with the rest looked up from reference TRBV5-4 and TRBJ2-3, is ETGVTQSPTHLIKTRGQQVTLRCSSQSGHNTVSWYQQALGQGPQFIFQYYREEENGRGNFPPRFSGLQFPNYSSELNVNALELDDSALYLCASSSGTGGRDTQYFGPGTRLTVL.

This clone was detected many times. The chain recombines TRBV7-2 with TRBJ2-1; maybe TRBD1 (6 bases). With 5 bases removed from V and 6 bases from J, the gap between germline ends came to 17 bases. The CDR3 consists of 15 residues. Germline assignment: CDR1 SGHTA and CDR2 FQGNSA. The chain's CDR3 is CASSPKTGRSNEQFF. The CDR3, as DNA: TGTGCCAGCAGCCCTAAGACAGGCAGGAGCAATGAGCAGTTCTTC.

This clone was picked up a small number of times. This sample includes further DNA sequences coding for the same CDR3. The CDR3: CASSLGTGTGETQYF. Here the CDR3 DNA reads TGCGCCAGCAGCTTGGGTACGGGCACGGGGGAGACCCAGTACTTC. The chain carries TRBV5-1 and TRBJ2-5, with D perhaps matching TRBD2 (5 bases). V shed 0 bases and J shed 5 bases, with 14 bases lying between them. CDR3 length equals 15 residues. Germline V gene lookup returns CDR1 SGHRS and CDR2 YFSETQ.

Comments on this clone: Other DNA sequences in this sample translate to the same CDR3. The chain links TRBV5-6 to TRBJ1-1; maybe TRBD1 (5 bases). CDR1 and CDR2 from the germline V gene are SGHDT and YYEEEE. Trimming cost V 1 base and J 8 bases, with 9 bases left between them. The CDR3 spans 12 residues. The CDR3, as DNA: TGTGCCAGCAGCTTGCCGAGGACAGAAGCTTTCTTT. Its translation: CASSLPRTEAFF. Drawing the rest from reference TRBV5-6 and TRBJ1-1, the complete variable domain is DAGVTQSPTHLIKTRGQQVTLRCSPKSGHDTVSWYQQALGQGPQFIFQYYEEEERQRGNFPDRFSGHQFPNYSSELNVNALLLGDSALYLCASSLPRTEAFFGQGTRLTVV.

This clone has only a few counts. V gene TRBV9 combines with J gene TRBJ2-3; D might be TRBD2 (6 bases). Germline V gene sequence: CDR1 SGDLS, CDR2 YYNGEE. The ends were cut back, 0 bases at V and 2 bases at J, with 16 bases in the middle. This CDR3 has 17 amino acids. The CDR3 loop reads CASSVAATGDVTDTQYF. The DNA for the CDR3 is TGTGCCAGCAGCGTAGCTGCGACGGGAGATGTCACAGATACGCAGTATTTT.

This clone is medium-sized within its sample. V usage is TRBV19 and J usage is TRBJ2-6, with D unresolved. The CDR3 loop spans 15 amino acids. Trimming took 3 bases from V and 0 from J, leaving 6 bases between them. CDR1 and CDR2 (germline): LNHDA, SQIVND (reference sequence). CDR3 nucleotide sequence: TGTGCCAGTAGTATCGGAGTCTCTGGGGCCAACGTCCTGACTTTC. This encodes CASSIGVSGANVLTF.

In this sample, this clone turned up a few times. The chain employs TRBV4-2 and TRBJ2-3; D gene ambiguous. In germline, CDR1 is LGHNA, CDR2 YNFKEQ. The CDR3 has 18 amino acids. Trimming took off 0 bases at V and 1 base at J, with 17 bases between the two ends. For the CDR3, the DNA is TGTGCCAGCAGCCAAGATCCGGGTCGAGCGACCGGCACAGATACGCAGTATTTT. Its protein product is CASSQDPGRATGTDTQYF.

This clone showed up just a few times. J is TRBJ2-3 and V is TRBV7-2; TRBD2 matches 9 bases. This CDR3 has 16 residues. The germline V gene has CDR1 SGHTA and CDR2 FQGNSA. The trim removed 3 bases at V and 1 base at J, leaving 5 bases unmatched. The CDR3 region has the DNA TGTGCCAGCAGCTTCTTTAGCGGGGGACGCACAGATACGCAGTATTTT. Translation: CASSFFSGGRTDTQYF.

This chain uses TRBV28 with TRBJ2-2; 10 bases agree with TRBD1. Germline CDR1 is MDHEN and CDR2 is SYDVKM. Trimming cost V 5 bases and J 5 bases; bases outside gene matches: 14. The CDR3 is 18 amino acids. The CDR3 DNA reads TGTGCCAGCAGTACCAATATGGGGACAGGGGAATCGACCGGGGAGCTGTTTTTT. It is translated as CASSTNMGTGESTGELFF.

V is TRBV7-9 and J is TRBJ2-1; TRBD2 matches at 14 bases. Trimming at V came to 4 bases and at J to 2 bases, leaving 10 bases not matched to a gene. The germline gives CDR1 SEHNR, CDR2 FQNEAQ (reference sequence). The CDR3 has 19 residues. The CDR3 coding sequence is TGTGCCAGCAGCTCTTCTCCGGGACTAGCGGGAGTAGCCTACAATGAGCAGTTCTTC. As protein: CASSSSPGLAGVAYNEQFF.

The DNA of the CDR3 is TGTGCCTGGAGTGTACAAGCGGCCCAGTACTTC. This codes for CAWSVQAAQYF. The chain links TRBV30 to TRBJ2-5; TRBD2 might be the D (5 bases). The CDR3 has 11 amino acids. V was pared by 0 bases and J by 9 bases, with 8 bases between. Germline V CDR1 and CDR2: GTSNPN, SVGIG (reference sequence).

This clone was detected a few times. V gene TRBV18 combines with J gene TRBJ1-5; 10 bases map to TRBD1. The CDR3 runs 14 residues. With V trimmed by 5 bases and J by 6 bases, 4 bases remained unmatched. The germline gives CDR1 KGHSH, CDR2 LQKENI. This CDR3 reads CASSADRGRQPQHF. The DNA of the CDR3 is TGTGCCAGCTCAGCCGACAGGGGGCGTCAGCCCCAGCATTTT.

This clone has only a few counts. Here the CDR3 reads CSVGERVEAFF. CDR3 nucleotides: TGCAGCGTCGGAGAGAGGGTCGAAGCTTTCTTT. The chain employs TRBV29-1 and TRBJ1-1; no clear D gene. Between the trimmed V and J ends, which lost 6 bases and 8 bases, there was a span of 13 bases. Germline CDR1 SQVTM, CDR2 ANQGSEA. The CDR3 spans 11 residues.

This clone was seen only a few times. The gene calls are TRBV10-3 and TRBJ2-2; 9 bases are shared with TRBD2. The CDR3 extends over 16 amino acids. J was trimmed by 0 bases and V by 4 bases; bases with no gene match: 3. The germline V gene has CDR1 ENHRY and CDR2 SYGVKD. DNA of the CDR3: TGTGCCATCAGTGCCGGACTAGCGTCGAACACCGGGGAGCTGTTTTTT. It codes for CAISAGLASNTGELFF.

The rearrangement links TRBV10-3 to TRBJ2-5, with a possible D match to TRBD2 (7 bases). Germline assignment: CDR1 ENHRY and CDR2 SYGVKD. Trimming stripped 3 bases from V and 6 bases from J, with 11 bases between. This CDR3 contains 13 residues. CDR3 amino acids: CAISERGGKTQYF. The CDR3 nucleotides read TGTGCCATCAGTGAAAGGGGGGGGAAGACCCAGTACTTC.

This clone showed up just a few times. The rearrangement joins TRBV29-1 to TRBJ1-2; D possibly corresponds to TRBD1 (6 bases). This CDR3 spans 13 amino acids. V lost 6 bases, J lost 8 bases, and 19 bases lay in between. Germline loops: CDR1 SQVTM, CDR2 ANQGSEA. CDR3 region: CSVSPGRGDGYTF. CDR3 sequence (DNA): TGCAGCGTCTCACCGGGGAGGGGGGACGGCTACACCTTC. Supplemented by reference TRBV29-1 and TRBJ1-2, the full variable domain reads SAVISQKPSRDICQRGTSLTIQCQVDSQVTMMFWYRQQPGQSLTLIATANQGSEATYESGFVIDKFPISRPNLTFSTLTVSNMSPEDSSIYLCSVSPGRGDGYTFGSGTRLTVV.

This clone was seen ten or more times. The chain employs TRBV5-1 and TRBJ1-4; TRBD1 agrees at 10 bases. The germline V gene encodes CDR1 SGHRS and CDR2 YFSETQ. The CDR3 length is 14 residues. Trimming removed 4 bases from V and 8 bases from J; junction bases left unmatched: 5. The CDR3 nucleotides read TGCGCCAGCAGCCCCGGGACAGGGGACGAAAAACTGTTTTTT. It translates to CASSPGTGDEKLFF.

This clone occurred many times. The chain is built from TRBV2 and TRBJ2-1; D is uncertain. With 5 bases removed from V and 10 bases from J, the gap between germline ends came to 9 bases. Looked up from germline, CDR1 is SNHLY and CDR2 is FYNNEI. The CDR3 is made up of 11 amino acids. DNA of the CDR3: TGTGCCAGCAGTTTATCATTCGAGCAGTTCTTC. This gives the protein CASSLSFEQFF.